This T cell receptor beta chain is drawn from a study of Ad26.COV2.S vaccination and SARS-CoV-2 variants. Treatment denoted: 15 to 20 received Ad26.COV2.S at low or high dose, single or two shots; roughly five received placebo; per-sample allocation not given. Material that was analyzed had been drawn on day 63 after the first vaccine or placebo injection. Adults aged 18-55 years in Boston included the donor. As its vector, the vaccine had Ad26, which expressed Wuhan-strain SARS-CoV-2 spike. Trimming removed 3 bases from V and 5 bases from J; junction bases left unmatched: 8. Germline-derived CDR1 and CDR2 are MNHEY and SMNVEV (reference sequence). The CDR3 is 15 amino acids. In regard to this clone: What it binds is not known.

Only in-frame clones appear in the TCRdb table, and some are missing; sequencing was by immunoSEQ multiplex PCR. The sample records 350,000 to 400,000 clones, 88% being singletons. Findings and limits, study-wide: Recipients of either vaccine or placebo displayed similar breadth of non-spike TCRs.

The TCR was taken from a person aged 18-60 years who received the Ad26.COV2.S COVID-19 vaccine or a placebo. The sequencing used peripheral blood, collected in a trial of Ad26.COV2.S vaccine versus placebo. The J gene is TRBJ2-5, the V gene TRBV27; 8 bases line up with TRBD2. CDR3 in amino acids: CASSLTGGEMETQYF. For the CDR3, the DNA is TGTGCCAGCAGTTTGACGGGGGGGGAAATGGAGACCCAGTACTTC.